The sequence of this T cell receptor (beta chain) was determined in a study of cytomegalovirus exposure and HLA in healthy donors (dated by TCRdb to the late 2010s). Turning to the overall study: In an earlier analysis of roughly 590 of the donors, 250 to 350 Gb of sequence data and some 100 million unique TCR beta sequences from about 179 million T cells were reported. An early release covering roughly 640 HLA-typed donors comprised about 290 gigabases of sequencing data and around 85 million unique TCR sequences. Of the roughly 400 genotyped donors, about 80% fell in the genetic ancestry cluster associated with self-reported Caucasian donors. The aim of the study was to test whether cataloging public T cell receptors could identify signatures of past pathogen exposure. The study used immunosequencing to profile the T cell repertoires of about 670 subjects and linked those repertoires to cytomegalovirus serostatus. Besides the first cohort of around 700 subjects, a separate validation cohort made up of over 100 different subjects was used. To predict cytomegalovirus infection status, the study combined high-throughput TCR immunosequencing, statistical association of individual TCRs with disease status, and machine learning. A later analysis re-analyzed previously published TCR beta repertoires from approximately 670 donors and added high-resolution HLA genotyping to study TCR occurrence patterns. Rather than using new phenotypic data, the later analysis identified candidate immune exposures from TCR beta sequences and from how often those sequences occurred across donors. An earlier analysis of 450 to 750 of the donors used high-throughput TCR beta sequencing to judge whether each TCR beta V gene segment behaved as functional or pseudogenic. Alongside the repertoire data, information on donor age, sex, ethnicity and CMV serostatus was compiled. A later genetic analysis used genome-wide SNP genotypes for about 60% of the roughly 700 donors, treating that subset as a discovery cohort. All discovery cohort repertoires had been generated using a single sequencing platform. HLA typing covered class I and class II loci at four-digit resolution. Typing coverage differed by locus: A, B, C, DRB1 and DQB1 were typed in roughly 629-640 donors, DQA1 in about 560, DPA1 in around 600, and DPB1 in 400 to 480. Four or five DR-DQ haplotypes were handled as single units for association and clustering because linkage in the cohort was strong. Among almost 400 genotyped donors of the cohort, an average of approximately 240,000 unique TCR beta nucleotide sequences were sequenced per donor, roughly 18% of them non-productive. Study-wide conclusions, independent of this receptor: A later analysis reported that several top co-occurrence clusters appeared linked to parvovirus B19, influenza, CMV and Epstein-Barr virus. A later analysis found that TCR association rates varied across HLA loci, with DRB1 alleles showing the most associated TCRs and HLA-C alleles the fewest. While some public TCRs were present in many individuals, most TCR sequences turned up only very rarely across donors. According to a later genetic analysis, donors in an Asian-associated ancestry cluster had fewer N-insertions in productive TCRs than the roughly 700-donor mean. The classifier was reported to diagnose cytomegalovirus status with high specificity and sensitivity in both the original and validation cohorts. A few of the identified cytomegalovirus-associated TCR beta chains were confirmed in vitro to be specific for cytomegalovirus antigens. In a later analysis, most CMV-associated TCR beta chains were found to appear HLA-restricted, with HLA associations seemingly driven largely by CMV exposure. The cohort was sequenced for TCR beta chains only, and without alpha or paired-chain data the features that could be detected were limited. A group of highly shared sequence variants was considered likely to be a technical artifact of the sequencing pipeline. V-gene and J-gene trimming of TCR beta chains was associated with a missense DCLRE1C variant in a later genetic analysis, and the association was replicated in an independent cohort. When HLA alleles, especially DR and DQ, strongly co-occurred, attributing TCR associations to individual alleles was difficult. The only immune exposure information available for the cohort was CMV serostatus. Roughly uniform sequencing depth across donors was assumed in presence/absence analyses, although this assumption may not hold. According to the authors, the approach could potentially be generalized to other disease states and immunological phenotypes. A total of 150 or so TCR beta chains were listed by the study as associated with cytomegalovirus. At a false discovery rate of 0.05, a later analysis linked around 17,000 TCR beta sequences to specific HLA alleles. Roughly 15 rarely observed V segments, including chromosome 9 orphons, were excluded from the earlier analysis of about 610 of the donors because counts were too low. Because the 87-base-pair reads could not distinguish some IMGT-functional V segments, including TRBV6-2 and TRBV6-3, those segments were excluded. In a later analysis, HLA-associated TCR beta chains showed more clonal expansion and lower generation probabilities than non-associated chains that were equally common. Correlated functional status among segregating V segments might reflect linkage disequilibrium, but an unknown experimental factor could not be ruled out. In an earlier analysis of approximately 590 of the donors, most TCR beta V segments appeared in productive rearrangements about 87% or about 30% of the time, broadly matching IMGT annotations. A further reported finding was that TCR beta sequences accurately predicted the HLA-A and HLA-B alleles for most subjects in the first cohort. HLA typing was unavailable for some donors at each locus, so association tests used only the typed subset.

The CDR3 holds 13 amino acids from the cysteine to the phenylalanine. CDR3 DNA only is kept here, 39 bases in frame from base 1. The germline V gene supplies CDR1 SNHLY and CDR2 FYNNEI. The junction carries 7 bases between V and J, which are trimmed by 5 bases and 0 bases respectively. The cohort comprised some 730 healthy bone marrow donors. Cohort members were all nominally healthy when sampled, although unrecorded immune exposures were likely present. The donor tested CMV seronegative and was one of the 352 seronegative cohort members. A peripheral blood sample was collected from each donor, and TCR beta sequencing was performed on peripheral blood mononuclear cells. Genomic DNA extraction from the blood cell samples was performed with the Qiagen DNeasy Blood Extraction Kit. Receptor amplification or capture employed the immunoSEQ multiplex PCR assay. The multiplex PCR relied on a mix of 60 forward primers for TCR Vbeta segments and 13 reverse primers for TCR Jbeta segments. A multiplex PCR assay on genomic DNA amplified the CDR3 region of rearranged TCR beta genes. The Illumina HiSeq System was used to sequence the amplified TCR beta libraries as 87-base-pair reads. Concerning the study's data processing: In a later analysis, about 80 million unique TCR beta chains were counted across the roughly 610 repertoires, and roughly 11 million of these chains were shared by at least two donors. Raw reads were error-corrected and collapsed into unique sequences by a nearest-neighbor algorithm in which closely related sequences were merged to remove PCR and sequencing errors. V, D and J gene segments were assigned by aligning CDR3 sequences to IMGT reference sequences. Each retained sequence needed at least a six-nucleotide match to both a V gene segment and a J gene segment. Rearrangements were called productive when the CDR3 lacked stop codons and stayed in frame with V and J; all others were non-productive. Following IMGT convention, CDR3 was defined as the stretch from the second conserved V-encoded cysteine up to the conserved J-encoded phenylalanine. Sequences without an unambiguous match to a single V gene segment were excluded from the earlier analysis of about 600 of the donors. An earlier analysis of approximately 590 of the donors classified V segments as functional when productive rearrangements were above 56.7% and as segregating when the standard deviation between donors was above 5%. A statistical classification framework was built to diagnose cytomegalovirus status from the catalog of TCR beta chain sequences. V and J gene assignment, in a later analysis, came from comparing TCR nucleotide sequences with IMGT/GENE-DB human TR gene sequences. In a later analysis, CDR3 sequences and most-parsimonious VDJ recombination scenarios were assigned using the TCRdist pipeline. A later analysis defined each TCR beta chain by its CDR3 amino acid sequence plus V-gene family, and excluded reads lacking a unique V-gene family. As a way to deal with suspected cross-contamination and a sequencing artifact, a later analysis dropped roughly 620 nucleotide sequences that were highly shared and had low generation probability. In a later analysis, a clonal expansion index for each public chain was calculated from normalized within-repertoire ranks of inferred template counts. In a later analysis, generation probabilities were computed with a VDJ recombination model fitted to out-of-frame rearrangements, and the resulting probabilities were checked against IGoR. Hypergeometric tests were used in a later analysis to score TCR-TCR, TCR-HLA and TCR-CMV co-occurrence, with a repertoire-size bias correction applied to the TCR pairs. In a later analysis, false discovery rates were estimated by permuting HLA or CMV assignments 20 times. In a later analysis, co-occurring TCRs were grouped using DBSCAN, with TCRdist sequence similarity added in when clustering inside HLA-allele-positive subsets. For co-occurrence clustering, repertoires with fewer than 30,000 or more than 120,000 public chains were excluded, along with four or five repertoires with anomalous nucleotide sharing. Here the immuneACCESS table is served through TCRdb, limited to in-frame sequences with V and J called. Missing clones are a known gap in these copies; in checked studies unresolved V genes cover under half, and the rest lacks a known reason. V and J calls and clone size follow that table, whereas D and trimming were derived from the DNA. The sample yields around 150,000 clones; 70% to 90% were counted once. Of the sample, nearly 2% falls within the top ten clones.

In regard to this clone: No antigen is known for it. Base qualities are missing; no much larger clone stands one base away.

The receptor chain draws on TRBV2 and TRBJ1-1; the D gene identity is not certain. Sequencing was performed on PBMCs. The source of this sequence is a young woman in good health and CMV-seronegative. The CDR3 corresponds to CASSPSLNTEAFF. At the DNA level, the sequence is TGTGCCAGCAGTCCTTCCTTGAACACTGAAGCTTTCTTT.